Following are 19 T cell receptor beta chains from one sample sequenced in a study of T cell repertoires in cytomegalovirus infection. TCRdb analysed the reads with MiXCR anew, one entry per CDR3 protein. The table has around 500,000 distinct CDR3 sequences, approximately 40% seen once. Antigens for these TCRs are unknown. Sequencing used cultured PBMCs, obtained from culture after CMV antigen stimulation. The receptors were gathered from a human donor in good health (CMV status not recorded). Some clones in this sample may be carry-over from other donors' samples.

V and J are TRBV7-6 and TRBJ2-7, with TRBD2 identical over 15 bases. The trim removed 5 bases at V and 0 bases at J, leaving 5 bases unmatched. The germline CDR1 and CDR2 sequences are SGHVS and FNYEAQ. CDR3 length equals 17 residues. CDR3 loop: CASSQGLAGGYSYEQYF. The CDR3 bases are TGTGCCAGCAGCCAGGGACTAGCGGGGGGCTACTCCTACGAGCAGTACTTC.

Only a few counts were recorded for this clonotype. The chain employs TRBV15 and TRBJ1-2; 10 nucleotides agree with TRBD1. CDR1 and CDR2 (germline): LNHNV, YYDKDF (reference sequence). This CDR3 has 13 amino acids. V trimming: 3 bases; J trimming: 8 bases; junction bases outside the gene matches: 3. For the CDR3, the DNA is TGTGCCACCAGCAGGGGGACAGGGGAGGGCTACACCTTC. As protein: CATSRGTGEGYTF.

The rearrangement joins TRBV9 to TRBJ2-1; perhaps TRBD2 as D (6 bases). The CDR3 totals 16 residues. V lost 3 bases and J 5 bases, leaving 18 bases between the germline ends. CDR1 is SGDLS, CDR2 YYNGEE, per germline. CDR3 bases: TGTGCCAGCAGCGCCCGGAGGGCGGGCCAGAACAATGAGCAGTTCTTC. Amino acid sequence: CASSARRAGQNNEQFF.

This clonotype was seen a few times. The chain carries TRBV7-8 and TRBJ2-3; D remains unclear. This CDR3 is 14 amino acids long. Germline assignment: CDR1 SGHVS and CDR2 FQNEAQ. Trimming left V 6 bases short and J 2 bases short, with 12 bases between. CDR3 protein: CASSQSGATDTQYF. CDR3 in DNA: TGTGCCAGCAGTCAAAGTGGTGCCACAGATACGCAGTATTTT.

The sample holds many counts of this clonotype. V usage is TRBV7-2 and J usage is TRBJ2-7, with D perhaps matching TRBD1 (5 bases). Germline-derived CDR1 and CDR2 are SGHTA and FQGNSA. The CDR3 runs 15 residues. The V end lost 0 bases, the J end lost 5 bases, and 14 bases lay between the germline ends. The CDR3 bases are TGTGCCAGCAGCTTAGCAGGGGTCCAGTTAGACGAGCAGTACTTC. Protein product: CASSLAGVQLDEQYF. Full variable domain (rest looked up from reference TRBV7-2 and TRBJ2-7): GAGVSQSPSNKVTEKGKDVELRCDPISGHTALYWYRQSLGQGLEFLIYFQGNSAPDKSGLPSDRFSAERTGGSVSTLTIQRTQQEDSAVYLCASSLAGVQLDEQYFGPGTRLTVT.

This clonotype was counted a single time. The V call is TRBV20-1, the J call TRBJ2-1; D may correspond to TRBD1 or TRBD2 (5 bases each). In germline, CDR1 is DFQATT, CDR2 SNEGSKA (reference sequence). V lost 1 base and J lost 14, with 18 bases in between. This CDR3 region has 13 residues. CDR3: CSARGSGPQGEFF. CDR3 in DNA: TGCAGTGCTAGAGGGTCGGGACCTCAAGGGGAGTTCTTC.

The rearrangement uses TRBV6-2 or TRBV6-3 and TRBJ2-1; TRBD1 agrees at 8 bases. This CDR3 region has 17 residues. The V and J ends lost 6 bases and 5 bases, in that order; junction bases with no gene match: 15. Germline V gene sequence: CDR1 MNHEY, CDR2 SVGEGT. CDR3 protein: CASRDRDRRLRDNEQFF. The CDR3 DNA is TGTGCCAGCAGGGACAGGGACAGAAGGTTGCGCGACAATGAGCAGTTCTTC.

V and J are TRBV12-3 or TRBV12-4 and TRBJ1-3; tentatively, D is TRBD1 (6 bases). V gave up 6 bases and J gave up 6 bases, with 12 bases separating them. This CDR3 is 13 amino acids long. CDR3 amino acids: CASSTGIQNTIYF. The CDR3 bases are TGTGCCAGCAGCACAGGGATCCAAAACACCATATATTTT.

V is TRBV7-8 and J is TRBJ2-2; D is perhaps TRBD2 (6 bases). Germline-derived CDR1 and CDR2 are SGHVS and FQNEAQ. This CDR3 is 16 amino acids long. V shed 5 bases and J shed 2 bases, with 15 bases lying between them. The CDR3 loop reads CASSTLSGYNTGELFF. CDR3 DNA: TGTGCCAGCAGCACCCTTAGCGGTTACAACACCGGGGAGCTGTTTTTT.

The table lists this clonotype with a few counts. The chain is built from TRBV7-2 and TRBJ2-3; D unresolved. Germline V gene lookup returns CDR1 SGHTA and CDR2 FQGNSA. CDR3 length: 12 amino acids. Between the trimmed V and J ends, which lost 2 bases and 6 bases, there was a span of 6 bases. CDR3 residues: CASSLWADTQYF. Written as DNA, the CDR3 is TGTGCCAGCAGCTTATGGGCCGATACGCAGTATTTT. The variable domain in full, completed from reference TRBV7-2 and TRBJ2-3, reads GAGVSQSPSNKVTEKGKDVELRCDPISGHTALYWYRQSLGQGLEFLIYFQGNSAPDKSGLPSDRFSAERTGGSVSTLTIQRTQQEDSAVYLCASSLWADTQYFGPGTRLTVL.

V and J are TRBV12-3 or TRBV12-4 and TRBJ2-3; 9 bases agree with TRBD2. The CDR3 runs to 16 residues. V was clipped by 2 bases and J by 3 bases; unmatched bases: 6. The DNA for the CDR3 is TGTGCCAGCAGTTTAAGTAGCGGGAGAATAACAGATACGCAGTATTTT. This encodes CASSLSSGRITDTQYF.

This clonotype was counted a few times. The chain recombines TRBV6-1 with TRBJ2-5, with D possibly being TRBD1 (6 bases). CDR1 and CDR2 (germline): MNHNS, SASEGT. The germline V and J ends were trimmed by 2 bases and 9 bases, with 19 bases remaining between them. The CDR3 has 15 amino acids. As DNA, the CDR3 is TGTGCCAGCAGTGAAATCACAGCCGTCCAGGGGTCCCAGTACTTC. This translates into CASSEITAVQGSQYF.

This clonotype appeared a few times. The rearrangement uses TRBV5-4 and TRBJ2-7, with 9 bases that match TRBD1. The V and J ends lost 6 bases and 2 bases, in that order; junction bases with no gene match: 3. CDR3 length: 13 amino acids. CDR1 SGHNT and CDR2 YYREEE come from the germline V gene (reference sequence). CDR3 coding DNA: TGTGCCAGCAACGACAGGGGGGCCTACGAGCAGTACTTC. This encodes CASNDRGAYEQYF. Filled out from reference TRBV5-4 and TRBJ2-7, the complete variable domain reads ETGVTQSPTHLIKTRGQQVTLRCSSQSGHNTVSWYQQALGQGPQFIFQYYREEENGRGNFPPRFSGLQFPNYSSELNVNALELDDSALYLCASNDRGAYEQYFGPGTRLTVT.

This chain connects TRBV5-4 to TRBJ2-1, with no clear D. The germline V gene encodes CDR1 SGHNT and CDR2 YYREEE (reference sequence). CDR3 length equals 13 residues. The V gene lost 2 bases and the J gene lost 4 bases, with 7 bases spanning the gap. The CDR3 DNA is TGTGCCAGCAGCTTTCTACCATACAATGAGCAGTTCTTC. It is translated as CASSFLPYNEQFF.

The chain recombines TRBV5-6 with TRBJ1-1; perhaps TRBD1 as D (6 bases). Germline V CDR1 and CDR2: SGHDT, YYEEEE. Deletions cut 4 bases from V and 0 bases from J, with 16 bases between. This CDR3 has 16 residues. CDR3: CASSPTPGHLNTEAFF. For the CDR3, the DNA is TGTGCCAGCAGCCCGACTCCGGGACACCTGAACACTGAAGCTTTCTTT.

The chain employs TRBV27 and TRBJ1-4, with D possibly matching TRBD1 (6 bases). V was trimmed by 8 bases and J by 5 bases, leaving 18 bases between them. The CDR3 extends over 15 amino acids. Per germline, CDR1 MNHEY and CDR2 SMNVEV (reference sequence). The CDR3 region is CASRPADRLNEKLFF. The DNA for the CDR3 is TGTGCCAGCCGGCCCGCGGACAGATTAAATGAAAAACTGTTTTTT.

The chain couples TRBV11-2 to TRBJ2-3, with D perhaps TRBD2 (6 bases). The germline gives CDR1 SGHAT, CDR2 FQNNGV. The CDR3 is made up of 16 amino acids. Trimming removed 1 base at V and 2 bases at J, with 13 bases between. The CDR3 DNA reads TGTGCCAGCAGCTTAGGGTCTAGCGCCCTCACAGATACGCAGTATTTT. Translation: CASSLGSSALTDTQYF.

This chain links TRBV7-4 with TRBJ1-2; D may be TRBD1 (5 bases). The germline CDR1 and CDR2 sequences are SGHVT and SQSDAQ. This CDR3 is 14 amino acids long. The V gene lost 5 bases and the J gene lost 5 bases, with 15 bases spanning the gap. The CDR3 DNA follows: TGTGCCAGCAGCCCGGGACCGGGGGGATATGGCTACACCTTC. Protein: CASSPGPGGYGYTF.

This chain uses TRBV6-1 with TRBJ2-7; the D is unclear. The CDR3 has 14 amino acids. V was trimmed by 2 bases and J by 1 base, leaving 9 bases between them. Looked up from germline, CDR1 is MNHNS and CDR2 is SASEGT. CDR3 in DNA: TGTGCCAGCAGTGAATCACCGGAGTCCTACGAGCAGTACTTC. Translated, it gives CASSESPESYEQYF.